This T cell receptor (beta chain) is drawn from a study of shared clonotypes between healthy human individuals. TCRdb's copy holds only in-frame clones and misses some; the assay was immunoSEQ multiplex PCR. The table lists around 2,000,000 clones, about 94% of them singletons, with 0.95% to 1.5% in the top ten. The CDR3 covers 12 residues. Trimming removed 7 bases from V and 5 bases from J, with 12 bases in between. The germline V gene encodes CDR1 MDHEN and CDR2 SYDVKM. CD45RO-negative, CCR7-positively selected cells formed the naive CD8 fraction, excluding terminally differentiated effector memory CD45RA+ cells.

The TCR sequence derives from a man in his late teens or twenties in good health. The sample comprised naive CD8+ T cells sorted from blood. This chain links TRBV28 with TRBJ2-7; perhaps TRBD1 as D (6 bases). CDR3 amino acids: CASIWKGDEQYF. The CDR3 DNA sequence: TGTGCCAGCATTTGGAAGGGGGACGAGCAGTACTTC.